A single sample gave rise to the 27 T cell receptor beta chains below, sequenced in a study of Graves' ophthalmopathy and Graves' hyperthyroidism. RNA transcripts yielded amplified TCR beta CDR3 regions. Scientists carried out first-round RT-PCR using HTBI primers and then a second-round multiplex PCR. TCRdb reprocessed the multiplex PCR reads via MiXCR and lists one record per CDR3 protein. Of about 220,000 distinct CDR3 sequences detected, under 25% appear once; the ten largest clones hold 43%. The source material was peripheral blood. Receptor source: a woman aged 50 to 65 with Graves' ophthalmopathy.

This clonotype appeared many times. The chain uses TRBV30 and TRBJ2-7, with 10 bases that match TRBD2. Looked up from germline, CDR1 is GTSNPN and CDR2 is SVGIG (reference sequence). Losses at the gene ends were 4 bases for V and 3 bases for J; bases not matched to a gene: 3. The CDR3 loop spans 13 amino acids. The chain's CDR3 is CAWNLAGVYEQYF. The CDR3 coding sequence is TGTGCCTGGAATCTAGCGGGAGTCTACGAGCAGTACTTC.

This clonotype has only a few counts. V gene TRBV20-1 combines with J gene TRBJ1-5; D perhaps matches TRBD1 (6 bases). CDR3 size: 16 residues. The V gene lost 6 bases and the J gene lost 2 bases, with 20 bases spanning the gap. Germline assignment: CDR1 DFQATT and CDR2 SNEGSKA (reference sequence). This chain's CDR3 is CSAHKGRGGGNQPQHF. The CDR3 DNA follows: TGCAGTGCGCATAAGGGTAGGGGGGGTGGCAATCAGCCCCAGCATTTT.

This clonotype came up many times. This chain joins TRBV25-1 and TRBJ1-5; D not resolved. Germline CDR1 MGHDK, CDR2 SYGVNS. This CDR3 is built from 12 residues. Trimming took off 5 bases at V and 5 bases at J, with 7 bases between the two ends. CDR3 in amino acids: CASSRLDQPQHF. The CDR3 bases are TGTGCCAGCAGTCGTCTGGATCAGCCCCAGCATTTT.

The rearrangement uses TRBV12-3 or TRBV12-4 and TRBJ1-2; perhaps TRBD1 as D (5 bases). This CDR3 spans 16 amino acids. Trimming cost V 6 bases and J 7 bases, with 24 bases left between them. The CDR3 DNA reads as TGTGCCAGCAGCCCGGGGCGACTCCTTAATCTCTGTGGCTACACCTTC. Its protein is CASSPGRLLNLCGYTF.

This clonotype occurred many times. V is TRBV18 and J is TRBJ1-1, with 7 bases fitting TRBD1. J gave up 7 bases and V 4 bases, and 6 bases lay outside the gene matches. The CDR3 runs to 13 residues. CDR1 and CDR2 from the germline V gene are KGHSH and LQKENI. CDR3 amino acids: CASSLGQLVEAFF. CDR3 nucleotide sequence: TGTGCCAGCTCACTGGGACAGCTGGTTGAAGCTTTCTTT.

This CDR3 is CASSPTPGEQYF. DNA of the CDR3: TGTGCCAGCTCACCCACACCGGGGGAGCAGTACTTC. The chain uses TRBV18 and TRBJ2-7; D possibly corresponds to TRBD2 (5 bases). The V end was cut by 3 bases, the J end by 7 bases, with 10 bases between. Germline V CDR1 and CDR2: KGHSH, LQKENI. CDR3 length: 12 residues.

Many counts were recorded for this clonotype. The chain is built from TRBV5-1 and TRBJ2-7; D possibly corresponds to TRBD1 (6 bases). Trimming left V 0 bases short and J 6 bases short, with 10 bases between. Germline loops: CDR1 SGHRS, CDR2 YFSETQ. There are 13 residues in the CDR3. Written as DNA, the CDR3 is TGCGCCAGCAGCTTGGAGGGCAGGGGCGAGCAGTACTTC. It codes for CASSLEGRGEQYF.

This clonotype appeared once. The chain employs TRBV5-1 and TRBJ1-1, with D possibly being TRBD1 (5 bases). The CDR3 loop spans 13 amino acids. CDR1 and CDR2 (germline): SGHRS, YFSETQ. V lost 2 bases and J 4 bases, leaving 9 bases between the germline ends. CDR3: CASSFTGGTEAFF. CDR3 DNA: TGCGCCAGCAGCTTTACGGGGGGCACTGAAGCTTTCTTT.

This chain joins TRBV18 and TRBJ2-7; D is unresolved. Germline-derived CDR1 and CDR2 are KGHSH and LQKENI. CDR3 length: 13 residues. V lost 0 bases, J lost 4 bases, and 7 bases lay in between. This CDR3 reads CASSPPRLYEQYF. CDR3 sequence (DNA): TGTGCCAGCTCACCACCCCGCCTTTACGAGCAGTACTTC.

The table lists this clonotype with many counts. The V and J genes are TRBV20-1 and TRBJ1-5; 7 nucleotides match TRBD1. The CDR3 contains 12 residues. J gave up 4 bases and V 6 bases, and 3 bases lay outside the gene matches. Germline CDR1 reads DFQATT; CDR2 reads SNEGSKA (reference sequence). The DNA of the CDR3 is TGCAGTGCGGGGGACAGAAATCAGCCCCAGCATTTT. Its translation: CSAGDRNQPQHF.

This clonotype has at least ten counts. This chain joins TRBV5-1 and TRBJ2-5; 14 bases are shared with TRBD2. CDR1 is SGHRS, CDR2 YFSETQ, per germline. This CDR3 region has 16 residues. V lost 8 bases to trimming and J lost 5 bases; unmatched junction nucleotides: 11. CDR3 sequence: CASTSGTSGRGETQYF. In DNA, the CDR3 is TGCGCCAGTACATCAGGGACTAGCGGGAGAGGCGAGACCCAGTACTTC.

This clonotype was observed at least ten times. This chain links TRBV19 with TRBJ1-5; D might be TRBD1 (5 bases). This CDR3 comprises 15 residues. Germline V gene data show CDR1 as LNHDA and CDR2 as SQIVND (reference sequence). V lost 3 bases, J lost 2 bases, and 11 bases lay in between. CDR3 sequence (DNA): TGTGCCAGTAGTATGAGGGGCGCGGGCAATCAGCCCCAGCATTTT. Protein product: CASSMRGAGNQPQHF. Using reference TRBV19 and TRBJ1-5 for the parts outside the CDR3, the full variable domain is DGGITQSPKYLFRKEGQNVTLSCEQNLNHDAMYWYRQDPGQGLRLIYYSQIVNDFQKGDIAEGYSVSREKKESFPLTVTSAQKNPTAFYLCASSMRGAGNQPQHFGDGTRLSIL.

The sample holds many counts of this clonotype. This chain's CDR3 is CASSFGDLPLRETLQETQYF. CDR3 DNA sequence: TGTGCCAGCAGTTTCGGAGACCTACCTTTGCGGGAGACCCTCCAAGAGACCCAGTACTTC. The J gene is TRBJ2-5, the V gene TRBV28, with TRBD2 identical over 7 bases. The germline V gene encodes CDR1 MDHEN and CDR2 SYDVKM. V lost 3 bases, J lost 1 base, and 20 bases stayed unmatched. The CDR3 spans 20 residues.

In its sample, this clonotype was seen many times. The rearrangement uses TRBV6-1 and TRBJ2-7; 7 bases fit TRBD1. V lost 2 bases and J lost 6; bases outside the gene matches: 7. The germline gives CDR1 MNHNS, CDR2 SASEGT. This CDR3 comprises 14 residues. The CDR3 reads CASSEWDSYGEQYF. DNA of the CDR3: TGTGCCAGCAGTGAATGGGACAGTTACGGCGAGCAGTACTTC.

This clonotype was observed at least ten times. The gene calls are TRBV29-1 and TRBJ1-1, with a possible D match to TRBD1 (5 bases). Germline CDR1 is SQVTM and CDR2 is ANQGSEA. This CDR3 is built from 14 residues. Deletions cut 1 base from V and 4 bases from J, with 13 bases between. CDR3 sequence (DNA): TGCAGCGTTGAAGTCGGCCGGGGCGGCACTGAAGCTTTCTTT. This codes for CSVEVGRGGTEAFF.

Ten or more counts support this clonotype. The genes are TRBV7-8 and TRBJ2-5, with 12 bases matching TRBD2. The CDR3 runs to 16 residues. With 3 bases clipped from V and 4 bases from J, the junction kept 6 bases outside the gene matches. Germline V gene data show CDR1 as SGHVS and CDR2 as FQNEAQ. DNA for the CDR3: TGTGCCAGCAGCTTCCGAGGACTAGCGGGGATAGAGACCCAGTACTTC. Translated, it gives CASSFRGLAGIETQYF. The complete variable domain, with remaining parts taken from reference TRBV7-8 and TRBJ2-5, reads GAGVSQSPRYKVAKRGQDVALRCDPISGHVSLFWYQQALGQGPEFLTYFQNEAQLDKSGLPSDRFFAERPEGSVSTLKIQRTQQEDSAVYLCASSFRGLAGIETQYFGPGTRLLVL.

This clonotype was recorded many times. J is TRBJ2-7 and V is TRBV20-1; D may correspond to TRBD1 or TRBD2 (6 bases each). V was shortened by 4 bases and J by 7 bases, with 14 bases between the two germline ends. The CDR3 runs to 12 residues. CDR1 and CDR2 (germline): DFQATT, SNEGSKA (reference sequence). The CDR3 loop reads CSATRGGREQYF. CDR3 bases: TGCAGTGCTACCAGAGGGGGGCGGGAGCAGTACTTC.

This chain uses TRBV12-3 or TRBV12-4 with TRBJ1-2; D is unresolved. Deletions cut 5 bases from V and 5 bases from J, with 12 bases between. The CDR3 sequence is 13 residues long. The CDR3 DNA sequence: TGTGCCAGCAGTCCTGGGCAGGTTTATGGCTACACCTTC. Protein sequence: CASSPGQVYGYTF.

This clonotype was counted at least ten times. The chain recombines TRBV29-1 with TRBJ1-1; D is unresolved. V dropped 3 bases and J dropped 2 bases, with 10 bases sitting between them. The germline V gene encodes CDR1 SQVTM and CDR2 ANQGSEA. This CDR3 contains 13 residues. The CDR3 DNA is TGCAGCGTTGAGAGAGACGGAAACACTGAAGCTTTCTTT. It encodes CSVERDGNTEAFF. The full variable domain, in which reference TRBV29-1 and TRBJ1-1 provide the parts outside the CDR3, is SAVISQKPSRDICQRGTSLTIQCQVDSQVTMMFWYRQQPGQSLTLIATANQGSEATYESGFVIDKFPISRPNLTFSTLTVSNMSPEDSSIYLCSVERDGNTEAFFGQGTRLTVV.

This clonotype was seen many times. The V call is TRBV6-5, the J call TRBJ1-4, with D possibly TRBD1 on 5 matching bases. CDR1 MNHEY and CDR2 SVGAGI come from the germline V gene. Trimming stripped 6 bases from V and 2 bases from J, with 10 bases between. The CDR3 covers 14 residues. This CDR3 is CASSKTATNEKLFF. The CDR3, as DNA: TGTGCCAGCAGCAAGACAGCCACTAATGAAAAACTGTTTTTT.

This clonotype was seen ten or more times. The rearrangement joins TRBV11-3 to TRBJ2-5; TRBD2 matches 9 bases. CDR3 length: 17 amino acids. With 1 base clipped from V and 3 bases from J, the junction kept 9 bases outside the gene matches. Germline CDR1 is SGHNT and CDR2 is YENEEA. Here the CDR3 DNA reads TGTGCCAGCAGCTTAGGGAGCCTAGCGGGATCAAAAGAGACCCAGTACTTC. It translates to CASSLGSLAGSKETQYF.

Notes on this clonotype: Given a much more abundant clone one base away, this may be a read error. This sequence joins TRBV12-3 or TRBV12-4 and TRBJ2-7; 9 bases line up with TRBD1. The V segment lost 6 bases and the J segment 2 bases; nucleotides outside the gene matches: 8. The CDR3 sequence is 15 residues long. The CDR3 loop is CASSRTGTGTYEQYF. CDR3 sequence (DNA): TGTGCCAGCAGCCGAACCGGGACAGGGACCTACGAGCAGTACTTC.

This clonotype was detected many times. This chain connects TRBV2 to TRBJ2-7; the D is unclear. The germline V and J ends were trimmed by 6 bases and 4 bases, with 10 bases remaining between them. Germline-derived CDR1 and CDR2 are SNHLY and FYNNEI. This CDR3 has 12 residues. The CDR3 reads CASRTTVYEQYF. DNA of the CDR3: TGTGCCAGCAGGACGACTGTTTACGAGCAGTACTTC.

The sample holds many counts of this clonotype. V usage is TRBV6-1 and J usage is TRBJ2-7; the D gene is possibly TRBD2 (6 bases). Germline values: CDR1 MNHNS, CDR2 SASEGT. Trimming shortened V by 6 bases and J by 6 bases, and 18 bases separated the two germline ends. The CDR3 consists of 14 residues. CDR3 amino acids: CASRRAGQTREQYF. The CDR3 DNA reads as TGTGCCAGCAGGAGGGCGGGGCAGACCCGCGAGCAGTACTTC.

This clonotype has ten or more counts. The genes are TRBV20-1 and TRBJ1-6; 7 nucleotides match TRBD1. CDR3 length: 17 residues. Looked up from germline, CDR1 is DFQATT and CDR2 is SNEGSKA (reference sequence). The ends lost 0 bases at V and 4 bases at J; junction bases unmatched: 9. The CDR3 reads CSAREIQGRSYNSPLHF. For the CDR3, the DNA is TGCAGTGCTAGAGAGATACAGGGGCGGTCATATAATTCACCCCTCCACTTT.

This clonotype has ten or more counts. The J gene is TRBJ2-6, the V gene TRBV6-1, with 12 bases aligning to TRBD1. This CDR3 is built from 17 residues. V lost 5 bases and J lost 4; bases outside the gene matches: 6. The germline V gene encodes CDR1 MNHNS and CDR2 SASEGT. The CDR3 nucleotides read TGTGCCAGCAGTCCGGGACAGGGGGCGGGAGGGGCCAACGTCCTGACTTTC. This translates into CASSPGQGAGGANVLTF.

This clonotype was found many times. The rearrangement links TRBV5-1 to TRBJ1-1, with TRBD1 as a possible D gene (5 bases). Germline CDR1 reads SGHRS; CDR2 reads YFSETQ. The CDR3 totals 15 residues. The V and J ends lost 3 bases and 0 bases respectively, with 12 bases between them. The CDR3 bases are TGCGCCAGCAGCTCCTACGGGACGATGAACACTGAAGCTTTCTTT. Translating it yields CASSSYGTMNTEAFF.